This T cell receptor (beta chain) comes out of a study of shared clonotypes between healthy human individuals (dated by TCRdb to the early 2020s). With regard to the full study: A couple of women and a few men aged 18 to 49 years were included in the cohort. To increase sequencing depth and limit assay-specific biases, TCR repertoire library preparation and sequencing were carried out by different laboratories using diverse techniques. Leukapheresis yielded between about 0.8 and 9.5 billion PBMCs per donor. Blood TCR repertoires of about 5 healthy adults were deeply sequenced to estimate repertoire size and the extent of clonotype sharing between individuals. For each donor, CD4 naive and CD4 memory were each given three plates, CD8 naive was given two plates, and CD8 memory was given one plate.

CD8 naive samples were CD45RO-negative cells positively selected for CCR7, giving a CD45RA+CCR7+ population that excluded TemRA cells. Donors were healthy HIV-negative adults with no recently reported acute infections or vaccinations. Every donor was a Caucasian adult living in Nashville, Tennessee, USA. Blood was obtained by leukapheresis, after which PBMCs were separated by Ficoll-Histopaque density gradient centrifugation and cryopreserved in liquid nitrogen vapor phase. Analytical flow cytometry was used to check the purity and quantity of every magnetically sorted T cell population. Genomic DNA was isolated from every sorted fraction and measured by UV absorbance on a Nanodrop 2000c. The study at large found these results: The small number of donors limited the genetic and exposure-history diversity represented. Pairwise subsampling indicated that sequencing depth was expected to affect the degree of clonotype sharing among donors. Compared with non-shared clonotypes, clonotypes shared by all four sorted-subset donors had higher generation probabilities. Naive subsets generally had larger estimated clonotype richness than memory subsets. Rarefaction of sorted-subset datasets indicated incomplete sequencing despite the large sequencing depth. Sampling was restricted to blood, and TCR repertoires in tissue are likely to differ from TCR repertoires in blood. When a handful of donors were compared, the shared fraction of clonotypes was about 5% for naive CD4, around 4% for naive CD8, 2% to 2.5% for memory CD4, and 0.35% to 0.5% for memory CD8.

The germline V gene yields SGDLS for CDR1 and YYNGEE for CDR2. Its CDR3 holds 15 amino acids, cysteine through phenylalanine. Only CDR3 DNA remains: 45 bases, in frame from the first base. Cut back by 4 bases and 0 bases, the V and J ends lie 13 bases apart. On this clone itself: The antigen it recognizes is unknown. Within one base of it there is no much larger clone, and no base qualities were kept.

Using the deep immunoSEQ assay, multiplex PCR amplified TCR CDR3 regions from genomic DNA. Extracted genomic DNA from each cell subset was spread evenly across all wells of several immunoSEQ 96-well plates, with each plate serving as a replicate. Each replicate PCR for sorted subsets received roughly 200 ng genomic DNA, equal to roughly 33,000 T cell genomes. Purified libraries were quantified with a Qubit 3.0 fluorometer, sized on a Bioanalyzer 2100, and re-quantified with the KAPA Library Quantification kit. A separate single-read 150-cycle Illumina NextSeq 550 flow cell was used to sequence each immunoSEQ 96-well plate. The authors' pipeline ran thus. Because the immunoSEQ output included only junctional sequences and no quality scores, the filtering could not be the same as the filtering used for full-length reads. To assign V/J genes and CDR3, sequences were annotated using PyIR, a Python wrapper for IgBLAST v1.9, with IMGT germline references. Reads with weak V/J assignments (E-value above 1e-6), missing CDR3, stop codons, out-of-frame junctions, or ambiguous translated residues were removed. V3J clonotypes were defined by identical inferred V gene, J gene, and CDR3 amino acid sequence. The percentage overlap between two repertoires was calculated by dividing the number of shared unique clonotypes by the size of the smaller repertoire. Three approaches were used to assess repertoire richness: RTK rarefaction, the Chao1 estimator, and Recon v2.1 estimates of unobserved clonotypes. OLGA was used to compute generation probabilities for all TCRbeta clonotypes that the gDNA method yielded from a handful of donors. TCRdb's version of the immuneACCESS table is confined to in-frame rearrangements and falls short of the full clone set. An unresolved V gene accounts for under half of the shortfall where checked; the remainder is of unknown origin. The V and J calls and clone size were taken over from that table, and D and trimming were inferred from the DNA. This sample lists about 1,900,000 clones; 85% to 95% were detected once. Together, the top ten hold under 1.5% of the sample.

Sequences were obtained from naive CD8+ T cells sorted from blood. This sample's cell subset or site label indicates: CD45RA+CCR7+. Recombination linked TRBV9 to TRBJ1-2, with the D gene not clear enough to name. This TCR came from a man aged 18 to 29 in good health. At the DNA level, the sequence is TGTGCCAGCAGCCCCAGCTCCGGGCCTAACTATGGCTACACCTTC. Translated, this is CASSPSSGPNYGYTF.